This T cell receptor (beta chain) was profiled in a study of blood T cell repertoires in COVID-19. Study context: Whether acute or convalescent, the COVID-19 samples came from the United States, Italy and Spain. From T cells, B-cell-depleted T cells, or PBMCs came the material, which was cDNA or gDNA.

This clone has a single count. V lost 4 bases to trimming and J lost 1 base, with 13 bases between them. CDR3 size: 15 residues. Germline CDR1 is SGHTA and CDR2 is FQGTGA. Original data processing: By means of reference gene primer amplification, nucleated cell counts were estimated. Repertoires were generated with immunoSEQ multiplex PCR, while TCRdb's copy carries only in-frame clones and drops some. That table gives V, J and clone size, and the DNA gave D and trimming. This sample has over 200,000 clones, with approximately 85% found just once. The J gene is TRBJ1-1, the V gene TRBV7-3, with D maybe TRBD1 (5 bases). The sequence was collected from a woman between 45 and 65 years old with active or convalescent COVID-19. The material sequenced was peripheral blood. The CDR3 protein is CASSSAGQANTEAFF. The CDR3 DNA follows: TGTGCCAGCAGCTCAGCAGGACAAGCGAACACTGAAGCTTTCTTT.